This T cell receptor (beta chain) was captured by sequencing in a study of T-cell memory formation after mild COVID-19. At least ten counts were recorded for this clonotype. What it binds is unknown. This CDR3 region has 15 residues. The J segment lost 5 bases and the V segment lost 5 bases, leaving 11 bases of the junction unmatched. Germline V gene lookup returns CDR1 SGHTA and CDR2 FQGNSA. Study outcomes and limitations: Shrinking CD4+ clones resided mostly in CM and EM, and CD8+ ones in EMRA.

TCRdb passed the 5' RACE reads through MiXCR, listing each CDR3 protein once. The sample shows about 560,000 distinct CDR3 sequences, about a fifth of them seen only once. The specimen was PBMCs or a T cell subset sorted from them (not recorded which). The TCR comes from an adult woman who had mild COVID-19 (a few samples of this study predate the infection). Cell type and time point are not known. V usage is TRBV7-2 and J usage is TRBJ2-7; TRBD2 agrees at 8 bases. CDR3 residues: CASSISGISAHEQYF. CDR3 DNA sequence: TGTGCCAGCAGCATTAGCGGGATCTCGGCCCACGAGCAGTACTTC.